Following are 17 T cell receptor beta chains from one sample sequenced in a study of T cells after posttransplantation cyclophosphamide. Busulfan-fludarabine conditioning, marrow transplant, and cyclophosphamide on days +3 and +4 were administered. The method was immunoSEQ multiplex PCR; TCRdb's version includes in-frame clones alone and lacks a portion of them. The sample counts 15,000 or so clones, none seen once; the ten largest own roughly a quarter. Sample: PBMCs, taken after allogeneic stem cell transplant with posttransplant cyclophosphamide. Every receptor here comes from a female patient in her forties or fifties who received an allogeneic stem cell transplant from an unrelated donor, was CMV-positive, and had acute GVHD only. Among the T cells, some may be from the graft donor.

This clone was seen more than once but under ten times. The V and J genes are TRBV6-1 and TRBJ1-2; D not resolved. Trimming took 6 bases from V and 6 from J, leaving 14 bases between them. The germline CDR1 and CDR2 sequences are MNHNS and SASEGT. This CDR3 is built from 13 residues. CDR3 sequence (DNA): TGTGCCAGCAGGCTATATGCGGGAAATGGCTACACCTTC. This gives the protein CASRLYAGNGYTF.

This clone was recorded many times. V usage is TRBV5-1 and J usage is TRBJ1-5; D possibly corresponds to TRBD1 (5 bases). The CDR3 loop spans 17 amino acids. The germline V gene encodes CDR1 SGHRS and CDR2 YFSETQ. V lost 0 bases and J 0 bases, leaving 13 bases between the germline ends. CDR3 region: CASSLEPGLGSNQPQHF. The CDR3 DNA follows: TGCGCCAGCAGCTTGGAGCCAGGGCTAGGTAGCAATCAGCCCCAGCATTTT.

This clone was seen a few times. The gene calls are TRBV18 and TRBJ2-7; 15 bases fit TRBD2. Trimming took 4 bases from V and 0 from J; bases not matched to a gene: 4. In germline, CDR1 is KGHSH, CDR2 LQKENI. CDR3 length equals 17 residues. DNA of the CDR3: TGTGCCAGCTCACGCGGACTAGCGGGGGGGCCCTCCTACGAGCAGTACGTC. It translates to CASSRGLAGGPSYEQYV.

This clone appeared many times. The rearrangement links TRBV19 to TRBJ1-1; the D gene is possibly TRBD1 (6 bases). V was trimmed by 7 bases and J by 4 bases, leaving 16 bases between them. This CDR3 contains 14 residues. CDR1 and CDR2 (germline): LNHDA, SQIVND (reference sequence). The DNA of the CDR3 is TGTGCCAGTATCGACGGGGGGGGGCCCACTGAAGCTTTCTTT. This translates into CASIDGGGPTEAFF.

This clone has at least ten counts. The CDR3 DNA sequence: TGTGCCAGCAGCCGTGGGACAGCTACCTACGAGCAGTACGTC. Translation gives CASSRGTATYEQYV. The chain recombines TRBV13 with TRBJ2-7; 7 bases map to TRBD1. Germline assignment: CDR1 PRHDT and CDR2 FYEKMQ (reference sequence). The CDR3 runs 14 residues. Trimming at V came to 5 bases and at J to 2 bases, leaving 6 bases not matched to a gene.

In this sample, this clone turned up many times. The chain is built from TRBV6-5 and TRBJ2-7, with 9 bases aligning to TRBD2. CDR3 size: 13 residues. Per germline, CDR1 MNHEY and CDR2 SVGAGI. Losses at the gene ends were 6 bases for V and 3 bases for J; bases not matched to a gene: 3. CDR3 loop: CASRETSGYEQYF. CDR3 DNA: TGTGCCAGCAGGGAGACTAGCGGCTACGAGCAGTACTTC.

This clone was recorded a few times. CDR3 protein: CASRGTGRDSSYEQYV. Written as DNA, the CDR3 is TGTGCCAGCAGGGGGACAGGGAGGGATAGCTCCTACGAGCAGTACGTC. The chain joins TRBV28 to TRBJ2-7; 9 bases fit TRBD1. The CDR3 covers 16 residues. Per germline, CDR1 MDHEN and CDR2 SYDVKM. Losses at the gene ends were 6 bases for V and 0 bases for J; bases not matched to a gene: 9.

This clone has a handful of counts. The junction shows a germline mismatch at one end, possibly a read error. Other DNA sequences in this specimen translate into the identical CDR3. As DNA, the CDR3 is TGCGCCAGCAGCCAAGTTTGGGCCACAACCAATGAAAAACTGTTTTTT. Translation gives CASSQVWATTNEKLFF. J is TRBJ1-4 and V is TRBV4-1; D remains unclear. The CDR3 is 16 residues long. Germline V CDR1 and CDR2: MGHRA, YSYEKL.

Many counts were recorded for this clone. The chain links TRBV5-4 to TRBJ2-4, with D tentatively TRBD1 (7 bases). The CDR3 sequence is 14 residues long. V gave up 0 bases and J gave up 8 bases, with 12 bases separating them. Germline-derived CDR1 and CDR2 are SGHNT and YYREEE (reference sequence). In nucleotides, the CDR3 is TGTGCCAGCAGCTTGGGGGCCAGGGGGGACATTCAGTACTTC. Translating gives CASSLGARGDIQYF. Filled out from reference TRBV5-4 and TRBJ2-4, the complete variable domain reads ETGVTQSPTHLIKTRGQQVTLRCSSQSGHNTVSWYQQALGQGPQFIFQYYREEENGRGNFPPRFSGLQFPNYSSELNVNALELDDSALYLCASSLGARGDIQYFGAGTRLSVL.

This clone has just a few counts. The CDR3 spells CAWSVEGGDREKVGWEDEKLFF. CDR3 coding DNA: TGTGCCTGGAGTGTAGAAGGGGGGGACAGGGAAAAAGTAGGTTGGGAGGATGAAAAACTGTTTTTT. J is TRBJ1-4 and V is TRBV30; TRBD1 agrees at 9 bases. V shed 0 bases and J 6 bases; nucleotides not matched to a gene: 26. The CDR3 has 22 amino acids. Germline CDR1 and CDR2: GTSNPN and SVGIG (reference sequence).

This clone was seen many times. The chain is built from TRBV5-3 and TRBJ2-1, with 14 bases fitting TRBD2. TRBV5-3 carries the ORF label, with uncertain function. This CDR3 has 22 residues. With V trimmed by 4 bases and J by 4 bases, 22 bases remained unmatched. CDR3 DNA sequence: TGTGCCAGAAGCCCAACCTTACCGGGACTAGCGGGGGCCTCCCCCGATTACAATGAGCAGTTCTTC. Residues: CARSPTLPGLAGASPDYNEQFF.

Many counts were recorded for this clone. This chain uses TRBV15 with TRBJ1-4; 8 bases line up with TRBD1. Per germline, CDR1 LNHNV and CDR2 YYDKDF (reference sequence). J was trimmed by 7 bases and V by 6 bases; bases with no gene match: 7. The CDR3 is 14 amino acids. CDR3 DNA: TGTGCCACCAGTTCCAACGACAGGGGTGAAAAACTGTTTTTT. Protein sequence: CATSSNDRGEKLFF. Complete variable domain (other parts from reference TRBV15 and TRBJ1-4): DAMVIQNPRYQVTQFGKPVTLSCSQTLNHNVMYWYQQKSSQAPKLLFHYYDKDFNNEADTPDNFQSRRPNTSFCFLDIRSPGLGDTAMYLCATSSNDRGEKLFFGSGTQLSVL.

This clone was seen repeatedly, ten times or more. The chain couples TRBV27 to TRBJ1-2, with 9 bases matching TRBD1. V shed 4 bases and J 8 bases; nucleotides not matched to a gene: 8. The CDR3 sequence is 14 residues long. Germline CDR1 MNHEY, CDR2 SMNVEV (reference sequence). The CDR3 reads CASSWTGTGNGYTF. The CDR3 bases are TGTGCCAGCAGTTGGACCGGGACAGGGAACGGCTACACCTTC.

In its sample, this clone was seen many times. This sequence joins TRBV7-9 and TRBJ2-1, with D possibly TRBD2 on 6 matching bases. This CDR3 is built from 12 residues. Looked up from germline, CDR1 is SEHNR and CDR2 is FQNEAQ (reference sequence). V dropped 5 bases and J dropped 10 bases, with 12 bases sitting between them. The CDR3 DNA reads as TGTGCCAGCAGCCGGGACGGAGGGGAGCAGTTCTTC. Translated: CASSRDGGEQFF.

The chain recombines TRBV7-9 with TRBJ1-1, with TRBD1 as a possible D gene (5 bases). Germline CDR1 reads SEHNR; CDR2 reads FQNEAQ (reference sequence). The V and J ends lost 2 bases and 3 bases respectively, with 10 bases between them. The CDR3 runs 14 residues. The DNA of the CDR3 is TGTGCCAGCAGCTTAACAAGGGGCGACACTGAAGCTTTCTTT. Its protein product is CASSLTRGDTEAFF.

This clone was seen at least ten times. The chain joins TRBV9 to TRBJ2-1; D is unresolved. This CDR3 spans 15 amino acids. Germline V gives CDR1 SGDLS, CDR2 YYNGEE. Trimming shortened V by 0 bases and J by 0 bases, and 7 bases separated the two germline ends. DNA of the CDR3: TGTGCCAGCAGCGTAGGAGTCGGCTCCTACAATGAGCAGTTCTTC. Its protein is CASSVGVGSYNEQFF. The whole variable domain, remainder taken from reference TRBV9 and TRBJ2-1, is DSGVTQTPKHLITATGQRVTLRCSPRSGDLSVYWYQQSLDQGLQFLIQYYNGEERAKGNILERFSAQQFPDLHSELNLSSLELGDSALYFCASSVGVGSYNEQFFGPGTRLTVL.

This clone has at least ten counts. The chain couples TRBV5-1 to TRBJ2-7; TRBD2 might be the D (5 bases). V was shortened by 4 bases and J by 6 bases, with 14 bases between the two germline ends. The length of the CDR3 is 13 residues. Germline CDR1 is SGHRS and CDR2 is YFSETQ. The DNA for the CDR3 is TGCGCCAGCAGCCCCGATGTCGCGGGCGAGCAGTACTTC. Protein: CASSPDVAGEQYF.